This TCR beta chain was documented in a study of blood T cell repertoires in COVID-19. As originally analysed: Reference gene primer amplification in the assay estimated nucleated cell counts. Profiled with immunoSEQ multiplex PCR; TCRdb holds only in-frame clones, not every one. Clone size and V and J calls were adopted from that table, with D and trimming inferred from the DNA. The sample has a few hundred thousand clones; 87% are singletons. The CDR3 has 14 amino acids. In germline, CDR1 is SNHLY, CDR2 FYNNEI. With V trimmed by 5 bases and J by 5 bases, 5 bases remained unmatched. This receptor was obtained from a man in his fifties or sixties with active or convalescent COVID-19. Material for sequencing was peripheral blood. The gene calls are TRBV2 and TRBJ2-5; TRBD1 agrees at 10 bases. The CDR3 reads CASSFDRGQETQYF. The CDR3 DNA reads TGTGCCAGCAGTTTCGACAGGGGGCAGGAGACCCAGTACTTC.